This note documents a single T cell receptor (beta chain) sequence. V was shortened by 8 bases and J by 6 bases, with 11 bases between the two germline ends. The germline V gene encodes CDR1 WSHSY and CDR2 SAAADI. The CDR3 covers 11 residues. Sequenced by immunoSEQ multiplex PCR; TCRdb stores in-frame clones only, minus some. The sample has about 52,000 clones; around 86% are singletons. These data come from a study of T cells in localized non-small cell lung cancer. The receptor's source is a female donor with stage II lung adenocarcinoma. The input for sequencing was PBMCs, taken before any cancer treatment. The V call is TRBV10-2, the J call TRBJ2-7; the D gene is possibly TRBD1 (6 bases). The CDR3 reads CASREGGEQYF. The CDR3 DNA is TGCGCCAGCCGGGAAGGGGGCGAGCAGTACTTC.